What follows are 22 T cell receptor beta chains derived from one specimen sequenced in a study of beta chain features in type 1 diabetes. Regarding the study as a whole: Across all four CD4+ subsets, people with type 1 diabetes showed modestly shorter TCRB CDR3s.

Expressed TCRB transcripts were sequenced after all isolated RNA was converted to cDNA. The assay was immunoSEQ multiplex PCR, and TCRdb's table has in-frame clones only and misses some. The sample has more than 250,000 clones; about 13% are singletons. Their antigens are not known. The specimen sequenced was naive CD4+ T cells from blood. All receptors come from a young man with type 1 diabetes.

This clone was picked up a small number of times. The rearrangement links TRBV2 to TRBJ2-5; D might be TRBD1 (5 bases). From germline, CDR1 is SNHLY and CDR2 FYNNEI. Trimming stripped 2 bases from V and 5 bases from J, with 6 bases between. The CDR3 sequence is 12 residues long. The CDR3 DNA follows: TGTGCCAGCAGTGAACACAGGGAGACCCAGTACTTC. It specifies CASSEHRETQYF.

The sample holds a few counts of this clone. CDR3 sequence: CASRGAYNEQFF. The CDR3 DNA reads as TGTGCCAGCAGGGGAGCCTACAATGAGCAGTTCTTC. The rearrangement joins TRBV6-5 to TRBJ2-1; TRBD2 might be the D (5 bases). The germline CDR1 and CDR2 sequences are MNHEY and SVGAGI. Trimming took 6 bases from V and 2 from J, leaving 5 bases between them. The CDR3 loop spans 12 amino acids.

This clone was seen a handful of times. The V and J genes are TRBV4-3 and TRBJ1-2; D gene uncertain. CDR1 and CDR2 (germline): LGHNA, YSLEER. The V and J ends lost 0 bases and 4 bases respectively, with 6 bases between them. The CDR3 covers 13 residues. The CDR3 protein is CASSQDTVYGYTF. The CDR3 DNA reads as TGCGCCAGCAGCCAAGACACGGTCTATGGCTACACCTTC.

The rearrangement links TRBV5-6 to TRBJ2-7; 7 nucleotides match TRBD2. Germline assignment: CDR1 SGHDT and CDR2 YYEEEE. With V trimmed by 4 bases and J by 2 bases, 6 bases remained unmatched. This CDR3 is built from 14 residues. The CDR3 DNA follows: TGTGCCAGCAGCCGACCGGGAGGAACCTACGAGCAGTACTTC. It is translated as CASSRPGGTYEQYF.

A remark on this clone: Other DNA sequences of this sample code for an identical CDR3. The V gene is TRBV2, the J gene TRBJ2-5; the match to TRBD1 covers 7 bases. The ends lost 5 bases at V and 4 bases at J; junction bases unmatched: 4. Germline assignment: CDR1 SNHLY and CDR2 FYNNEI. This CDR3 comprises 13 residues. The CDR3 DNA is TGTGCCAGCAGTCGGGACAGAGGAGAGACCCAGTACTTC. This encodes CASSRDRGETQYF.

In its sample, this clone was seen a few times. The rearrangement joins TRBV7-9 to TRBJ2-2; D is perhaps TRBD2 (5 bases). In germline, CDR1 is SEHNR, CDR2 FQNEAQ (reference sequence). Trimming removed 4 bases at V and 4 bases at J, with 10 bases between. This CDR3 is built from 14 residues. CDR3 nucleotides: TGTGCCAGCAGCTCCGGGAAAGGCACCGGGGAGCTGTTTTTT. Amino acid sequence: CASSSGKGTGELFF.

This sequence joins TRBV5-1 and TRBJ2-7; 9 bases match TRBD1. The CDR3 covers 15 residues. The V segment lost 5 bases and the J segment 0 bases; nucleotides outside the gene matches: 6. Germline CDR1 SGHRS, CDR2 YFSETQ. Here the CDR3 DNA reads TGCGCCAGCAGTGGACAGGGGACGAGCTCCTACGAGCAGTACTTC. Translation gives CASSGQGTSSYEQYF.

This clone was seen more than once but under ten times. The V gene is TRBV5-1, the J gene TRBJ2-6; TRBD1 is a possible D gene (5 bases). Germline loops: CDR1 SGHRS, CDR2 YFSETQ. The CDR3 length is 13 residues. Trimming took 10 bases from V and 0 from J, leaving 8 bases between them. The CDR3: CASRDSGANVLTF. The CDR3 DNA reads as TGCGCCTCCAGGGACTCTGGGGCCAACGTCCTGACTTTC.

This clone was picked up a small number of times. V gene TRBV18 combines with J gene TRBJ2-7; 7 bases match TRBD1. The CDR3 loop spans 16 amino acids. Trimming took 3 bases from V and 2 from J; bases not matched to a gene: 10. Germline V gene lookup returns CDR1 KGHSH and CDR2 LQKENI. CDR3 DNA sequence: TGTGCCAGCTCACCCTTCCGGGACAGCCTTGCCTACGAGCAGTACTTC. It specifies CASSPFRDSLAYEQYF.

This clone was detected a few times. The chain uses TRBV10-2 and TRBJ2-7; 7 bases agree with TRBD1. This CDR3 is 13 amino acids long. Germline CDR1 WSHSY, CDR2 SAAADI. The junction had 4 bases not matched to a gene; V was cut back by 5 bases and J by 3 bases. CDR3 loop: CASSPGQSYEQYF. CDR3 bases: TGCGCCAGCAGTCCGGGACAGAGCTACGAGCAGTACTTC.

This clone was counted a few times. The rearrangement uses TRBV5-5 and TRBJ2-5, with 9 positions matching TRBD2. Germline CDR1 reads SGHKS; CDR2 reads YYEKEE (reference sequence). The length of the CDR3 is 16 residues. V lost 2 bases and J lost 1; bases outside the gene matches: 6. CDR3 protein: CASSFATSGTQETQYF. The DNA for the CDR3 is TGTGCCAGCAGCTTTGCGACTAGCGGAACCCAAGAGACCCAGTACTTC.

This chain links TRBV11-2 with TRBJ2-5; TRBD1 is a possible D gene (6 bases). The tail of the sequence fits TRBJ2-7 better, so the J call may be wrong. CDR3 length: 15 residues. Germline CDR1 SGHAT, CDR2 FQNNGV. The CDR3 is CASSLEAGGAYEQYF. CDR3 nucleotides: TGTGCCAGCAGCTTAGAAGCTGGGGGCGCTTACGAGCAGTACTTC.

About this clone: Other DNA sequences from this sample encode an identical CDR3 as well. This CDR3 is CASSRGGNEQFF. CDR3 nucleotide sequence: TGTGCCAGCAGCCGGGGGGGGAATGAGCAGTTCTTC. V gene TRBV9 combines with J gene TRBJ2-1; TRBD2 matches 8 bases. CDR3 size: 12 residues. Per germline, CDR1 SGDLS and CDR2 YYNGEE. Losses at the gene ends were 4 bases for V and 7 bases for J; bases not matched to a gene: 1. Looking up the rest from reference TRBV9 and TRBJ2-1 gives the full variable domain: DSGVTQTPKHLITATGQRVTLRCSPRSGDLSVYWYQQSLDQGLQFLIQYYNGEERAKGNILERFSAQQFPDLHSELNLSSLELGDSALYFCASSRGGNEQFFGPGTRLTVL.

The chain couples TRBV6-5 to TRBJ2-7; D possibly corresponds to TRBD1 (7 bases). This CDR3 has 15 residues. Germline V gene lookup returns CDR1 MNHEY and CDR2 SVGAGI. Trimming cost V 5 bases and J 0 bases, with 14 bases left between them. The CDR3 spells CASSISGGTSYEQYF. The CDR3, as DNA: TGTGCCAGCAGTATATCAGGGGGGACCTCCTACGAGCAGTACTTC.

A few counts support this clone. The genes are TRBV29-1 and TRBJ1-1; D is unresolved. Germline lookup yields CDR1 SQVTM and CDR2 ANQGSEA. V lost 3 bases to trimming and J lost 4 bases, with 9 bases between them. This CDR3 contains 12 residues. The CDR3 DNA follows: TGCAGCGTTGACTTCGGGTTCACTGAAGCTTTCTTT. It codes for CSVDFGFTEAFF.

The CDR3 coding sequence is TGTGCCAGCACCCGACCCGGGGGGACGGTTGCCGGGGAGCTGTTTTTT. As protein: CASTRPGGTVAGELFF. V gene TRBV6-6 combines with J gene TRBJ2-2; 7 bases align to TRBD2. The CDR3 has 16 amino acids. V lost 7 bases to trimming and J lost 6 bases; unmatched junction nucleotides: 14. Germline CDR1 is MNHNY and CDR2 is SVGAGI (reference sequence).

This clone has only a few counts. The rearrangement joins TRBV7-9 to TRBJ2-5; weak D call: TRBD2 (5 bases). Trimming removed 5 bases at V and 5 bases at J, with 15 bases between. The CDR3 runs 14 residues. Germline CDR1 is SEHNR and CDR2 is FQNEAQ (reference sequence). CDR3: CASSPSGGSETQYF. In nucleotides, the CDR3 is TGTGCCAGCAGCCCCTCAGGAGGTTCGGAGACCCAGTACTTC.

A few counts support this clone. This rearrangement joins TRBV7-3 to TRBJ2-6, with D maybe TRBD2 (6 bases). The V gene's germline CDR1 is SGHTA and CDR2 FQGTGA. The CDR3 length is 17 residues. The V end was cut by 0 bases, the J end by 0 bases, with 9 bases between. CDR3: CASSLTRESSGANVLTF. CDR3 nucleotide sequence: TGTGCCAGCAGCTTAACCCGGGAGAGCTCTGGGGCCAACGTCCTGACTTTC.

The chain joins TRBV7-2 to TRBJ2-1, with D tentatively TRBD1 (5 bases). Trimming took 5 bases from V and 6 from J, leaving 17 bases between them. The CDR3 length is 15 residues. Germline values: CDR1 SGHTA, CDR2 FQGNSA. CDR3 sequence reads: CASSRSWTSINEQFF. CDR3 sequence (DNA): TGTGCCAGCAGCCGCTCCTGGACATCCATCAATGAGCAGTTCTTC.

This chain links TRBV18 with TRBJ2-3; TRBD1 matches at 8 bases. Trimming at V came to 3 bases and at J to 2 bases, leaving 1 base not matched to a gene. The CDR3 contains 14 residues. Germline V CDR1 and CDR2: KGHSH, LQKENI. CDR3 loop: CASSPTGVTDTQYF. CDR3 sequence (DNA): TGTGCCAGCTCACCGACAGGGGTCACAGATACGCAGTATTTT.

This clone showed up just a few times. V and J are TRBV7-8 and TRBJ2-1, with TRBD2 as a possible D gene (5 bases). CDR1 and CDR2 (germline): SGHVS, FQNEAQ. V lost 5 bases to trimming and J lost 0 bases, with 17 bases between them. The CDR3 length is 17 residues. In nucleotides, the CDR3 is TGTGCCAGCAGCCCTTTTTTCGCGGGCAGCTCCTACAATGAGCAGTTCTTC. Its translation is CASSPFFAGSSYNEQFF.

The chain recombines TRBV18 with TRBJ2-7; D is perhaps TRBD2 (6 bases). The CDR3 covers 13 residues. CDR1 is KGHSH, CDR2 LQKENI, per germline. The ends were cut back, 3 bases at V and 3 bases at J, with 9 bases in the middle. CDR3 in DNA: TGTGCCAGCTCACCGGCGACTAGCTACGAGCAGTACTTC. It is translated as CASSPATSYEQYF.